This T cell receptor (beta chain) was documented in a study of CD8+ T cells in alopecia areata. As for treatment: oral pan-JAK inhibitor, 5-10 mg twice daily. Trimming took off 1 base at V and 2 bases at J, with 15 bases between the two ends. The CDR3 covers 17 residues. The germline gives CDR1 MNHNS, CDR2 SASEGT. In each case, RNA was isolated and then reverse transcribed into cDNA as the sequencing template. Sequencing was performed with immunoSEQ multiplex PCR; in TCRdb, only in-frame clones are kept and a portion is missing. The sample yields about 140,000 clones, roughly four fifths seen once. This TCR derives from a human donor with alopecia areata. V and J are TRBV6-1 and TRBJ1-5, with D tentatively TRBD1 (6 bases). The starting material was CD8+ T cells sorted from blood, obtained at week 4, from a patient treated with tofacitinib. The CDR3 loop is CASSEVGQGKRNQPQHF. The CDR3 bases are TGTGCCAGCAGTGAAGTCGGCCAGGGGAAGCGCAATCAGCCCCAGCATTTT.